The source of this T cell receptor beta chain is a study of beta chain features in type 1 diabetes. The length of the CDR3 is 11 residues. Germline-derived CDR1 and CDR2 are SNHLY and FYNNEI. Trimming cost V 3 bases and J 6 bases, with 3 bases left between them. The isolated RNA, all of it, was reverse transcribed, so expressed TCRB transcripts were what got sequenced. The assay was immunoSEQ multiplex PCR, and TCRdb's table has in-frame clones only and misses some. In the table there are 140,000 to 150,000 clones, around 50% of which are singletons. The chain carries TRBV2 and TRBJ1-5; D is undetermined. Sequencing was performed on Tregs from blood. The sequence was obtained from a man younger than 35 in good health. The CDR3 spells CASSESQPQHF. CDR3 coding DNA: TGTGCCAGCAGTGAGAGTCAGCCCCAGCATTTT. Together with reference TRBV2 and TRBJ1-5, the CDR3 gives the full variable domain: EPEVTQTPSHQVTQMGQEVILRCVPISNHLYFYWYRQILGQKVEFLVSFYNNEISEKSEIFDDQFSVERPDGSNFTLKIRSTKLEDSAMYFCASSESQPQHFGDGTRLSIL.